The following is a T cell receptor beta chain sequence with its context. Its antigen is unknown. V gave up 6 bases and J gave up 6 bases, with 14 bases separating them. CDR3 length: 13 amino acids. Germline CDR1 and CDR2: MNHNS and SASEGT. For each subset, genomic DNA was distributed in equal portions over several immunoSEQ plates. Profiled with immunoSEQ multiplex PCR; TCRdb holds only in-frame clones, not every one. The sample yields about 2.3 million clones, more than 85% seen once. This entry comes from a study of shared clonotypes between healthy human individuals. Study-level results: Generation probabilities were higher for clonotypes shared across all four sorted-subset donors than for unshared ones. Richness estimates generally favored naive over memory subsets.

The clonotype originates from a man aged 18 to 29 in good health. Some clones in this sample may be carry-over from other donors' samples. This chain joins TRBV6-1 and TRBJ1-2; a weak D match, TRBD1 (6 bases). Sequencing input: naive CD4+ T cells from PBMCs. The subset is: CD45RA+ positively selected. CDR3 sequence reads: CASRQTGYDGYTF. The CDR3 DNA sequence: TGTGCCAGCAGACAGACAGGTTACGATGGCTACACCTTC.